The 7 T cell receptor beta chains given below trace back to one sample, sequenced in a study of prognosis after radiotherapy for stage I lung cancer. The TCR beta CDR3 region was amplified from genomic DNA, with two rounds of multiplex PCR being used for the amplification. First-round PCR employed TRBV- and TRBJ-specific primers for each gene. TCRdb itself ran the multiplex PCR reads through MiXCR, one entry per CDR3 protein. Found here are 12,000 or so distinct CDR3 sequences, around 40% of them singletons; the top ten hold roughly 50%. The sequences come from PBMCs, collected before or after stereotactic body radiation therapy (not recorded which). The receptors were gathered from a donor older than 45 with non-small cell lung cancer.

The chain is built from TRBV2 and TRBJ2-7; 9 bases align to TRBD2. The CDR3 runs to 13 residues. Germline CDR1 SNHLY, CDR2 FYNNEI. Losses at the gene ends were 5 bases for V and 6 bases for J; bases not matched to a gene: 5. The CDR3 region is CASSTETSGEQYF. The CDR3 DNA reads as TGTGCCAGCAGTACCGAGACTAGCGGCGAGCAGTACTTC.

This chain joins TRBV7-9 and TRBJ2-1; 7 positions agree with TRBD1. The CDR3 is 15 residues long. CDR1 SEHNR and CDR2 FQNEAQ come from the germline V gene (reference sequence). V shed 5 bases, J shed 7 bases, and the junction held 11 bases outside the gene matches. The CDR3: CASSGRDSGLNEQFF. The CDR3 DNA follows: TGTGCCAGCAGCGGCCGGGACAGTGGTCTTAATGAGCAGTTCTTC.

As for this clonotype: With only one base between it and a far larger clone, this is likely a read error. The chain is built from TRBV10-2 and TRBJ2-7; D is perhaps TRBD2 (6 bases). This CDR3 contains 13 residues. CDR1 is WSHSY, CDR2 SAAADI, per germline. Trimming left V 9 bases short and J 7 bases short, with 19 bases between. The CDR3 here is CASKRDSYNEQYF. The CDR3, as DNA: TGCGCCAGTAAGAGGGACTCCTACAATGAGCAGTACTTC.

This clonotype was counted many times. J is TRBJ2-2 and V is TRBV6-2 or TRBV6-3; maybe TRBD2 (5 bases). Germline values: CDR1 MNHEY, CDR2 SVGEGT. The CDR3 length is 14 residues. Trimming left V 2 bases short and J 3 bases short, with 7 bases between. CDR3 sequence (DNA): TGTGCCAGCAGTTACCAACTAGACACCGGGGAGCTGTTTTTT. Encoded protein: CASSYQLDTGELFF.

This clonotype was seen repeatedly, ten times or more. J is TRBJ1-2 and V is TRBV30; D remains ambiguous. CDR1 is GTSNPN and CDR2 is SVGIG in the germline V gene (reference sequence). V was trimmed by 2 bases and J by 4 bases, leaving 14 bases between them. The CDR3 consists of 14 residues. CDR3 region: CAWSRTDGVYGYTF. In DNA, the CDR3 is TGTGCCTGGAGTAGGACCGACGGCGTCTATGGCTACACCTTC.

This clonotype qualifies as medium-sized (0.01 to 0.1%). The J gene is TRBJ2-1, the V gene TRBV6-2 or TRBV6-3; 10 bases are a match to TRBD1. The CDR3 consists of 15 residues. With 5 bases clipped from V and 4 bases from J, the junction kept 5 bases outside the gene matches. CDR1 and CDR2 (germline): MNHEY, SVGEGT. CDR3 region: CASSDGTGEYNEQFF. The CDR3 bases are TGTGCCAGCAGTGACGGGACAGGGGAATACAATGAGCAGTTCTTC.

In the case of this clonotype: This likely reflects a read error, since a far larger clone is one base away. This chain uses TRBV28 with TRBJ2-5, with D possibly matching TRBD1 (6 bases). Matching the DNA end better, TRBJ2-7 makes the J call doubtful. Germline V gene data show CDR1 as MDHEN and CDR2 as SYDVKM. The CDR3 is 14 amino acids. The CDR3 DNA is TGTGCCAGCAGAGTACAGGGTCCGTTGTACGAGCAGTACTTC. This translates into CASRVQGPLYEQYF.